The T cell receptor (beta chain) under discussion was sequenced for a study of Graves' ophthalmopathy and Graves' hyperthyroidism. For repertoire sequencing, the TCR beta CDR3 regions were amplified from RNA transcripts. RT-PCR in the first round used HTBI primers; a second-round multiplex PCR followed. MiXCR, applied by TCRdb to the multiplex PCR reads, yields one record per CDR3 protein. The repertoire holds about 400,000 distinct CDR3 sequences, with 18% as singletons. Uncontrolled infections, other autoimmune diseases, pregnancy or lactation barred patients from enrollment. The CDR3 spans 15 residues. The V segment lost 0 bases and the J segment 7 bases; nucleotides outside the gene matches: 6. Germline values: CDR1 LGHNA, CDR2 YSLEER.

The chain recombines TRBV4-3 with TRBJ2-5, with 9 bases aligning to TRBD1. Sequences were obtained from peripheral blood. The origin of this receptor is a woman aged 18-29 years with Graves' ophthalmopathy. This CDR3 is CASSQEGQGWGTQYF. In DNA, the CDR3 is TGCGCCAGCAGCCAAGAAGGACAGGGGTGGGGGACCCAGTACTTC.